The clone carrying this TCR beta chain was counted a single time. What it binds is unknown. The source of the sample is a study of cytomegalovirus exposure and HLA in healthy donors. Study outcomes and limitations: A later analysis linked a missense variant in DCLRE1C to the trimming of TCR beta V and J genes.

CDR3 length: 15 amino acids. Trimming removed 3 bases from V and 2 bases from J, with 11 bases in between. The germline V gene encodes CDR1 KGHSH and CDR2 LQKENI. PCR used 60 Vbeta primers and 13 Jbeta primers. The table came from immunoSEQ multiplex PCR; TCRdb's copy has only in-frame clones and leaves some out. Among some 130,000 clones listed, about 80% were seen once. This clonotype was obtained from a human donor in good health. The rearrangement uses TRBV18 and TRBJ1-5; D is perhaps TRBD1 (5 bases). The material sequenced was PBMCs. CDR3 in DNA: TGTGCCAGCTCACCGACCGACAGTCGCAATCAGCCCCAGCATTTT. It specifies CASSPTDSRNQPQHF.